These T cell receptor beta chains were read from a single sample in a study of blood T cell repertoires in COVID-19. TCRdb keeps only in-frame clones here, not all; method: immunoSEQ multiplex PCR. The sample yields about 280,000 clones, roughly 88% seen once. The material sequenced was peripheral blood. These receptors were obtained from a woman in her seventies with acute or convalescent COVID-19. CDR3s include the opening cysteine and the closing phenylalanine or tryptophan. The D gene is left open where the match is weak. Only part of the rows carry a size: once, few, many, or a class if the clone is expanded.

V gene	CDR3 length	clone size	D gene	J gene	CDR3 protein	CDR3 DNA
TRBV2	14	.	.	TRBJ1-5	CASSQDSPNQPQHF	TGTGCCAGCTCTCAGGACAGCCCCAATCAGCCCCAGCATTTT
TRBV6-1	14	.	.	TRBJ1-1	CASSEGGLSTEAFF	TGTGCCAGCAGTGAAGGAGGACTGAGCACTGAAGCTTTCTTT
TRBV11-2	14	.	.	TRBJ1-1	CASSLVTGNTEAFF	TGTGCCAGCAGCTTAGTAACAGGGAACACTGAAGCTTTCTTT
TRBV3-1/TRBV3-2	14	.	TRBD1	TRBJ1-1	CASRRQGGETEAFF	TGTGCCAGCAGGAGACAGGGAGGTGAAACTGAAGCTTTCTTT
TRBV30	13	once	.	TRBJ1-5	CAWSVLREQPQHF	TGTGCCTGGAGTGTACTTCGTGAACAGCCCCAGCATTTT
TRBV20-1	15	.	.	TRBJ2-5	CSASVGAESQETQYF	TGCAGTGCTAGTGTAGGGGCCGAGTCCCAAGAGACCCAGTACTTC
TRBV3-1/TRBV3-2	16	.	.	TRBJ1-2	CASSLSGASRNYGYTF	TGTGCCAGCAGCCTTAGCGGGGCTTCCCGTAACTATGGCTACACCTTC
TRBV18	18	.	TRBD1	TRBJ2-7	CASSPPHRTGRIVYEQYF	TGTGCCAGCTCACCACCCCACCGGACAGGCCGAATCGTCTACGAGCAGTACTTC
TRBV5-4	14	.	.	TRBJ1-4	CASSLGQAFEKLFF	TGTGCCAGCAGCTTGGGCCAGGCCTTCGAAAAACTGTTTTTT
TRBV5-4	14	.	.	TRBJ1-1	CASSFGGENTEAFF	TGTGCCAGCAGCTTTGGGGGGGAGAACACTGAAGCTTTCTTT
TRBV7-8	16	.	TRBD1	TRBJ1-2	CASSSFRQGANYGYTF	TGTGCCAGCAGCTCGTTTAGACAGGGGGCGAACTATGGCTACACCTTC
TRBV30	14	.	.	TRBJ1-3	CAGSTGSGGNTIYF	TGTGCCGGTTCTACGGGGTCGGGCGGAAACACCATATATTTT
TRBV18	17	.	.	TRBJ1-3	CASSPLVGATQVGTIYF	TGTGCCAGCTCACCACTCGTGGGGGCGACGCAGGTCGGCACCATATATTTT
TRBV5-8	17	.	TRBD1	TRBJ1-6	CASSFRTSGQGNSPLHF	TGTGCCAGCAGCTTCCGGACTTCGGGACAGGGAAATTCACCCCTCCACTTT
TRBV25-1	15	.	TRBD1	TRBJ2-7	CASRRTGQGIYEQYF	TGTGCCAGCAGACGTACGGGACAGGGGATTTACGAGCAGTACTTC
TRBV6-5	15	.	TRBD1	TRBJ1-6	CASSPEGQANSPLHF	TGTGCCAGCAGCCCAGAAGGACAGGCCAATTCACCCCTCCACTTT
TRBV18	14	.	TRBD1	TRBJ1-1	CASQPGQDNTEAFF	TGTGCCAGCCAACCCGGACAGGACAACACTGAAGCTTTCTTT
TRBV5-4	16	.	.	TRBJ2-7	CASSLELWGQSYEQYF	TGTGCCAGCAGCTTGGAGCTCTGGGGACAAAGCTACGAGCAGTACTTC
TRBV29-1	13	.	TRBD1	TRBJ1-5	CSVGTGVDQPQHF	TGCAGCGTTGGGACAGGGGTCGATCAGCCCCAGCATTTT
TRBV12-5	18	.	TRBD1	TRBJ2-6	CASGIPGQGTSGANVLTF	TGTGCTAGTGGGATACCGGGACAGGGGACCTCTGGGGCCAACGTCCTGACTTTC
TRBV7-2	13	.	.	TRBJ2-5	CASSLTVEETQYF	TGTGCCAGCAGCTTGACAGTAGAAGAGACCCAGTACTTC
TRBV4-1	16	few	TRBD1	TRBJ1-1	CASSQGTGGMNTEAFF	TGCGCCAGCAGCCAGGGGACAGGGGGAATGAACACTGAAGCTTTCTTT
TRBV3-1/TRBV3-2	15	.	.	TRBJ1-6	CASSLLTGSNSPLHF	TGTGCCAGCAGCCTACTTACAGGGTCTAATTCACCCCTCCACTTT
TRBV19	14	once	.	TRBJ1-1	CASTAIDRNTEAFF	TGTGCCAGTACGGCCATCGACAGAAACACTGAAGCTTTCTTT
TRBV11-2	14	.	TRBD1	TRBJ1-5	CASSRTGINQPQHF	TGTGCCAGCAGCCGGACAGGTATTAACCAGCCCCAGCATTTT
TRBV7-9	17	.	TRBD1	TRBJ2-2	CASSLGTGGTHTGELFF	TGTGCCAGCAGCTTAGGGACAGGGGGGACCCACACCGGGGAGCTGTTTTTT
TRBV16	13	.	TRBD1	TRBJ1-2	CASSQLTGGGYTF	TGTGCCAGCAGCCAGTTGACAGGGGGCGGCTACACCTTC
TRBV30	13	.	TRBD1	TRBJ1-6	CAWEDRGSSPLHF	TGTGCCTGGGAGGACAGGGGTAGTTCACCCCTCCACTTT
TRBV30	12	.	.	TRBJ1-2	CASPREEYGYTF	TGTGCCAGCCCCCGGGAAGAGTATGGCTACACCTTC
TRBV27	17	.	.	TRBJ2-2	CASSPGQLNANTGELFF	TGTGCCAGCAGTCCCGGACAGCTTAACGCGAACACCGGGGAGCTGTTTTTT
TRBV5-1	16	.	.	TRBJ2-7	CASSPSPGVQVYEQYF	TGCGCCAGCAGCCCCTCTCCGGGGGTCCAGGTCTACGAGCAGTACTTC
TRBV7-2	14	.	TRBD1	TRBJ1-1	CASSLTGVRTEAFF	TGTGCCAGCAGCTTGACAGGGGTGAGAACTGAAGCTTTCTTT
TRBV5-1	12	once	.	TRBJ1-2	CASSLAGFGYTF	TGCGCCAGCAGCTTGGCCGGGTTCGGCTACACCTTC
TRBV7-9	15	few	.	TRBJ2-5	CASSLSLGAGETQYF	TGTGCCAGCAGCTTGTCTTTGGGGGCTGGAGAGACCCAGTACTTC
TRBV18	15	.	.	TRBJ1-1	CASSPGSGMNTEAFF	TGTGCCAGCTCACCGGGTTCAGGGATGAACACTGAAGCTTTCTTT
TRBV3-1/TRBV3-2	17	.	.	TRBJ2-2	CASSQPTGSSNTGELFF	TGTGCCAGCAGCCAGCCCACCGGGTCCTCGAACACCGGGGAGCTGTTTTTT
TRBV2	13	.	.	TRBJ1-2	CASSPGFGRGYTF	TGTGCCAGCAGTCCCGGGTTTGGTAGGGGCTACACCTTC
TRBV5-4	17	.	TRBD2	TRBJ2-1	CASSGRGLALAYNEQFF	TGTGCCAGCAGCGGTAGGGGACTAGCCCTTGCCTACAATGAGCAGTTCTTC
TRBV18	15	once	.	TRBJ1-1	CASSAGLGGPTEAFF	TGTGCCAGCTCCGCAGGACTGGGAGGTCCCACTGAAGCTTTCTTT
TRBV12-5	17	.	TRBD1	TRBJ2-2	CASGFPRGTGVTGELFF	TGTGCTAGTGGTTTCCCCAGGGGTACAGGGGTCACCGGGGAGCTGTTTTTT
TRBV7-9	14	.	TRBD2	TRBJ2-2	CASILSGGTGELFF	TGTGCCAGCATCCTTAGCGGGGGGACCGGGGAGCTGTTTTTT